This entry lists 16 T cell receptor beta chains sequenced from one sample in a study of spatial heterogeneity in lung cancer. TCRdb passed the 5' RACE reads through MiXCR, listing each CDR3 protein once. The table has about 92,000 distinct CDR3 sequences, approximately 12% seen once. Time point specified: sample taken at primary tumor resection. The input material, whole RNA from tumor, nontumor lung or frozen PBMC, was sequenced unsorted. Source: PBMCs, taken at surgery. The source is a male donor with early-stage non-small cell lung cancer.

This chain connects TRBV7-2 to TRBJ2-7; perhaps TRBD1 as D (6 bases). V shed 1 base and J shed 3 bases, with 10 bases lying between them. The CDR3 spans 14 residues. From germline, CDR1 is SGHTA and CDR2 FQGNSA. The CDR3 is CASSLGGRDYEQYF. As DNA, the CDR3 is TGTGCCAGCAGCTTAGGGGGGCGCGACTACGAGCAGTACTTC.

V and J are TRBV6-2 or TRBV6-3 and TRBJ2-3, with TRBD2 identical over 9 bases. The CDR3 is 14 amino acids. V lost 6 bases, J lost 4 bases, and 5 bases stayed unmatched. CDR1 and CDR2 from the germline V gene are MNHEY and SVGEGT. The CDR3 bases are TGTGCCAGCAGGCCGGGACTAGCAGCAGATACGCAGTATTTT. Translating it yields CASRPGLAADTQYF.

This clonotype was observed a handful of times. V usage is TRBV11-2 and J usage is TRBJ2-2; 12 positions match TRBD2. Germline lookup yields CDR1 SGHAT and CDR2 FQNNGV. The CDR3 spans 20 residues. Germline trimming cut 3 bases from V and 2 bases from J; bases unmatched to any gene: 13. The CDR3 is CASSLRLRTSGTPNTGELFF. In nucleotides, the CDR3 is TGTGCCAGCAGCTTGCGCCTTAGGACTAGCGGGACCCCCAACACCGGGGAGCTGTTTTTT.

In this sample, this clonotype turned up a few times. V usage is TRBV4-3 and J usage is TRBJ1-5, with D unresolved. The CDR3 consists of 13 residues. Trimming cost V 1 base and J 2 bases, with 3 bases left between them. CDR1 is LGHNA, CDR2 YSLEER, per germline. CDR3 DNA sequence: TGCGCCAGCAGCCAAGGACGCAATCAGCCCCAGCATTTT. Its translation: CASSQGRNQPQHF.

The rearrangement links TRBV29-1 to TRBJ1-5; no firm D call. Trimming removed 4 bases at V and 2 bases at J, with 6 bases between. The CDR3 is made up of 12 amino acids. Germline CDR1 reads SQVTM; CDR2 reads ANQGSEA. The CDR3 DNA sequence: TGCAGCGTTGGGGCAGGCAATCAGCCCCAGCATTTT. This translates into CSVGAGNQPQHF. Combining the CDR3 with reference TRBV29-1 and TRBJ1-5 gives the whole variable domain SAVISQKPSRDICQRGTSLTIQCQVDSQVTMMFWYRQQPGQSLTLIATANQGSEATYESGFVIDKFPISRPNLTFSTLTVSNMSPEDSSIYLCSVGAGNQPQHFGDGTRLSIL.

This clonotype was seen ten or more times. The chain employs TRBV7-2 and TRBJ1-6; D gene uncertain. The V gene lost 3 bases and the J gene lost 4 bases, with 1 base spanning the gap. CDR1 is SGHTA, CDR2 FQGNSA, per germline. The CDR3 spans 12 residues. CDR3 DNA: TGTGCCAGCAGCTTGTATAATTCACCCCTCCACTTT. Translating it yields CASSLYNSPLHF.

This clonotype showed up many times. V and J are TRBV15 and TRBJ1-3; 8 nucleotides line up with TRBD1. The V gene end was trimmed by 7 bases and the J gene end by 3 bases; junction bases not matched to a gene: 5. CDR3 size: 14 residues. Per germline, CDR1 LNHNV and CDR2 YYDKDF (reference sequence). The CDR3 here is CATICRGLGNTIYF. The CDR3 DNA sequence: TGTGCCACCATCTGCAGGGGGCTTGGAAACACCATATATTTT.

The chain employs TRBV25-1 and TRBJ1-6; D is unresolved. Trimming pared 0 bases from V and 10 bases from J, leaving 7 bases between. The CDR3 is 13 amino acids. CDR1 is MGHDK, CDR2 SYGVNS, per germline. CDR3 DNA sequence: TGTGCCAGCAGTGAATATAATCGGTCACCCCTCCACTTT. This gives the protein CASSEYNRSPLHF.

This clonotype showed up just a few times. This chain uses TRBV20-1 with TRBJ2-3, with 10 bases matching TRBD2. The CDR3 loop spans 16 amino acids. V shed 0 bases and J 4 bases; nucleotides not matched to a gene: 7. Germline CDR1 and CDR2: DFQATT and SNEGSKA (reference sequence). The CDR3 coding sequence is TGCAGTGCTAGAGATTATACTAGCGGGATTGCAGATACGCAGTATTTT. It is translated as CSARDYTSGIADTQYF.

The sample holds many counts of this clonotype. The rearrangement links TRBV9 to TRBJ1-3, with D maybe TRBD1 (6 bases). Germline V CDR1 and CDR2: SGDLS, YYNGEE. V lost 4 bases and J lost 0, with 14 bases in between. The CDR3 is 16 amino acids. The CDR3 DNA reads TGTGCCAGCAGCCCCCCAGGGGTCTCCTCTGGAAACACCATATATTTT. It translates to CASSPPGVSSGNTIYF.

This clonotype was recorded a few times. The chain carries TRBV7-2 and TRBJ1-6; D gene unclear. The CDR3 has 12 amino acids. Trimming shortened V by 3 bases and J by 6 bases, and 3 bases separated the two germline ends. Germline assignment: CDR1 SGHTA and CDR2 FQGNSA. This CDR3 is CASSLTNSPLHF. The CDR3, as DNA: TGTGCCAGCAGCTTGACTAATTCACCCCTCCACTTT. Together with reference TRBV7-2 and TRBJ1-6, the CDR3 gives the full variable domain: GAGVSQSPSNKVTEKGKDVELRCDPISGHTALYWYRQSLGQGLEFLIYFQGNSAPDKSGLPSDRFSAERTGGSVSTLTIQRTQQEDSAVYLCASSLTNSPLHFGNGTRLTVT.

The chain recombines TRBV19 with TRBJ1-5; D is unresolved. The V and J ends lost 5 bases and 3 bases respectively, with 14 bases between them. This CDR3 has 15 amino acids. The V gene's germline CDR1 is LNHDA and CDR2 SQIVND (reference sequence). The CDR3 DNA sequence: TGTGCCAGTAGTCCCTATGACACAGACAATCAGCCCCAGCATTTT. This translates into CASSPYDTDNQPQHF.

The genes are TRBV5-1 and TRBJ2-1; tentative D call: TRBD2 (5 bases). V was clipped by 3 bases and J by 4 bases, with 23 bases between them. Germline V gene lookup returns CDR1 SGHRS and CDR2 YFSETQ. The CDR3 has 18 residues. CDR3 protein: CASSSILGSPVGYNEQFF. The CDR3 DNA reads as TGCGCCAGCAGCTCGATACTAGGTAGTCCGGTAGGTTACAATGAGCAGTTCTTC.

The chain combines TRBV6-6 with TRBJ2-1; D is unclear. Germline V gives CDR1 MNHNY, CDR2 SVGAGI (reference sequence). The CDR3 loop spans 12 amino acids. V was clipped by 2 bases and J by 4 bases, with 3 bases between them. CDR3 region: CASSYGYNEQFF. CDR3 in DNA: TGTGCCAGCAGTTACGGATACAATGAGCAGTTCTTC.

This clonotype was seen a few times. The rearrangement uses TRBV25-1 and TRBJ2-1, with 9 bases fitting TRBD1. The CDR3 totals 15 residues. Unmatched junction bases numbered 5, after V lost 1 base and J lost 7 bases. In germline, CDR1 is MGHDK, CDR2 SYGVNS. In DNA, the CDR3 is TGTGCCAGCAGTGAATCACAGGGGGCAGGGAATGAGCAGTTCTTC. Encoded protein: CASSESQGAGNEQFF.

This clonotype was detected only a few times. This CDR3 is CSASNRGAQPQHF. In DNA form, the CDR3 reads TGCAGTGCTAGTAATCGGGGAGCTCAGCCCCAGCATTTT. The genes are TRBV20-1 and TRBJ1-5, with D hard to call. With 3 bases removed from V and 6 bases from J, the gap between germline ends came to 12 bases. Germline values: CDR1 DFQATT, CDR2 SNEGSKA (reference sequence). This CDR3 has 13 amino acids.